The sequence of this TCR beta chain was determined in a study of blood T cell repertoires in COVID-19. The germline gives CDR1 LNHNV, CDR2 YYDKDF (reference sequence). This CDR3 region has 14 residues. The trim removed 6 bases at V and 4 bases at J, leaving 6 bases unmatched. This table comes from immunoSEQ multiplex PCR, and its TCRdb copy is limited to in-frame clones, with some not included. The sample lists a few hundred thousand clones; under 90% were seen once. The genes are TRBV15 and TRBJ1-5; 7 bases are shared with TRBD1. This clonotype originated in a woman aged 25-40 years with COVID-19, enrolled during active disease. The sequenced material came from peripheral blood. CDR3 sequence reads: CATRLGQANQPQHF. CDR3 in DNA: TGTGCCACCAGGCTAGGACAGGCTAATCAGCCCCAGCATTTT.